The source of this T cell receptor beta chain is a study of post-analysis software for immune sequencing data (dated by TCRdb to the mid-2010s). Broadly, across the study: Recorded disease courses included relapsing-remitting, secondary progressive and progressive-relapsing multiple sclerosis, with some patients lacking subtype annotation. A subset of samples was prepared in parallel using single-end sample barcoding, then pooled and co-amplified after Illumina adapter ligation. Patient repertoires were compared against about twelve previously published healthy control repertoires from donors aged about 6 to 26 years.

Results and caveats for the whole study, not just this receptor: Direct clustering with F measure revealed strong co-clustering of samples prepared in the same batch, which led to a batch-effect correction. Normalized Chao1 diversity was significantly lower in multiple sclerosis patients than controls, suggesting substantial peripheral T-cell clonal expansion. Patients showed significantly higher frequencies than controls for roughly five TRBV segments, among them TRBV5-6, TRBV5-1 and TRBV20-1. The control group was slightly older than the multiple sclerosis patient group.

Trimming costs V 0 bases and J 3 bases, and their ends lie 10 bases apart. From the cysteine through the phenylalanine, the CDR3 covers 16 amino acids. The DNA shown is the 48-base CDR3, in frame from base 1. As encoded in the germline V gene, CDR1 is SGHRS while CDR2 is YFSETQ. To demonstrate the VDJtools post-analysis software, TCR beta repertoires were profiled from the peripheral blood of 13 young patients with multiple sclerosis. The multiple sclerosis patients were children and adolescents between roughly 6 and 16 years of age. This clonotype was observed a handful of times. Its antigen is not yet known. Base qualities are not provided; no much larger clone lies one nucleotide away. The library was made by PCR. Sequencer: Illumina HiSeq 2500. To reduce PCR and sequencing biases, unique molecular identifiers were built into the TCR beta cDNA libraries. Every 1 to 10 million input T cells yielded 500,000 or so cDNA molecules, meaning each molecule approximated one T cell. The patient libraries were prepared and sequenced with the same protocol used for the earlier healthy control dataset. Samples belonging to the same batch were prepared together, multiplexed and sequenced on a shared HiSeq lane. For the original study's pipeline: Raw barcoded reads were processed with MIGEC, and single-read molecular identifier groups were discarded before consensus assembly and CDR3 extraction. VDJtools was used for post-analysis of the clonotype tables, with diversity normalized by down-sampling every dataset to the smallest sample size. To correct batch-related cross-sample contamination, repertoire overlap clustering matched CDR3 amino acid sequences but not nucleotide sequences. TCRdb cleaned the public reads at Q25 with fastp, built clones with MiXCR and kept in-frame beta chains. CDR3 protein duplicates are merged, each entry listing the most common genes and DNA. It is TCRdb's table, rather than the study itself, that gives the V and J calls and clone size. The sample table records about 540,000 distinct CDR3 sequences; roughly 34% of these occur just once. The top ten constitute less than 6% of the sample.

The V and J genes are TRBV5-1 and TRBJ1-6; possibly the D gene is TRBD1, per 5 matching bases. This receptor was identified in a girl aged 2-17 years with multiple sclerosis. Sequenced input: blood. The CDR3 loop reads CASSLAGTDYNSPLHF. In nucleotides, the sequence is TGCGCCAGCAGCTTGGCAGGGACGGACTATAATTCACCCCTCCACTTT.